This T cell receptor (beta chain) appears in the sequencing data of a study of T cells in Graves' hyperthyroidism and ophthalmopathy. RNA transcripts gave rise to amplified TCR beta CDR3 regions. When the TCR CDR3 underwent first-round RT-PCR, the HTBI primer set was used. Each CDR3 protein is one row after TCRdb ran MiXCR on the multiplex PCR reads. The sample lists roughly 290,000 distinct CDR3 sequences; 15% to 20% were seen once. The sequence was collected from a woman aged 55-75 years with Graves' ophthalmopathy. The sequenced sample consisted of blood.

The CDR3 region has the DNA TGTGCCAGCAGCCCACTAGCGGGAGGATACGAGCAGTACTTC. Its protein is CASSPLAGGYEQYF. The rearrangement uses TRBV27 and TRBJ2-7; 12 bases are a match to TRBD2. Germline loops: CDR1 MNHEY, CDR2 SMNVEV (reference sequence). CDR3 length equals 14 residues. Unmatched junction bases numbered 4, after V lost 6 bases and J lost 4 bases.